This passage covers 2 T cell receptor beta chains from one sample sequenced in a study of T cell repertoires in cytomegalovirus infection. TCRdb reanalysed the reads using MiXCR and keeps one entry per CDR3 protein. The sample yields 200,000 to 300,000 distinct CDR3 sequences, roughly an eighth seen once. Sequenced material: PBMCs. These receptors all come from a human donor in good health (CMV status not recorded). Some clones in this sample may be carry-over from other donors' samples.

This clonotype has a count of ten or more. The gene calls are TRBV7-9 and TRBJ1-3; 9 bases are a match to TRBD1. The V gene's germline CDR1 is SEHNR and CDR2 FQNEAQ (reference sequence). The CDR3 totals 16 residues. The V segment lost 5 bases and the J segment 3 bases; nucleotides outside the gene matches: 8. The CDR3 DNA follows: TGTGCCAGCAGCGGGGGGACAGGGACTAATGGAAACACCATATATTTT. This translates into CASSGGTGTNGNTIYF.

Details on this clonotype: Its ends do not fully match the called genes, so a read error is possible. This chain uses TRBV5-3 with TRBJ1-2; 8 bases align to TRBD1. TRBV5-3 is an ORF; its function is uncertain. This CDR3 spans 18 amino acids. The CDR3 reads CASSLASTGVTINYGYTF. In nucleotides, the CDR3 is TGTGCCAGCAGCTTGGCGTCGACAGGGGTAACGATTAACTATGGCTACACCTTC.